This TCR beta chain was sequenced for a study of shared clonotypes between healthy human individuals. TCRdb keeps only in-frame clones here, not all; method: immunoSEQ multiplex PCR. The sample lists roughly 2.4 million clones, approximately 95% occurring once. Per germline, CDR1 GTSNPN and CDR2 SVGIG (reference sequence). CDR3 length equals 16 residues. V was cut by 0 bases and J by 1 base, with 14 bases left in between. The chain carries TRBV30 and TRBJ2-3; no firm D call. The source material was naive CD4+ T cells sorted from blood. The sample's subset: CD45RA+ positively selected. The clonotype was recovered from a man between 18 and 35 years old in good health. The CDR3 spells CAWSVRGTGRTDTQYF. DNA of the CDR3: TGTGCCTGGAGTGTACGCGGTACGGGCCGCACAGATACGCAGTATTTT. Filled out from reference TRBV30 and TRBJ2-3, the complete variable domain reads SQTIHQWPATLVQPVGSPLSLECTVEGTSNPNLYWYRQAAGRGLQLLFYSVGIGQISSEVPQNLSASRPQDRQFILSSKKLLLSDSGFYLCAWSVRGTGRTDTQYFGPGTRLTVL.